This TCR beta chain was obtained from a study of shared clonotypes between healthy human individuals. Study-level findings and limits: Estimated richness was generally greater in naive than memory subsets. Although depth was large, rarefaction showed that sequencing of the sorted subsets was incomplete.

Per sorted-subset replicate PCR, input was approximately 0.2 ug DNA, representing tens of thousands of T cell genomes. Produced via immunoSEQ multiplex PCR; TCRdb's table is partial and in-frame only. The sample includes roughly 640,000 clones, about 97% seen only once; the top ten take 0.057%. Turning to this clone: Its target is unknown.

All participating donors were Caucasian adults from Nashville, Tennessee. Germline V gene data show CDR1 as MDHEN and CDR2 as SYDVKM. The CDR3 contains 16 residues. Trimming pared 5 bases from V and 4 bases from J, leaving 18 bases between. This TCR was recovered from a woman aged 25 to 39 in good health. Sequencing was done on a sample of naive CD4+ T cells sorted from blood. Indicated subset: CD45RA+ positively selected. The chain combines TRBV28 with TRBJ2-4; TRBD1 might be the D (5 bases). In DNA form, the CDR3 reads TGTGCCAGCAGTACCCCCTTGGCAGGGAAAAAAAACATTCAGTACTTC. Amino acids: CASSTPLAGKKNIQYF.